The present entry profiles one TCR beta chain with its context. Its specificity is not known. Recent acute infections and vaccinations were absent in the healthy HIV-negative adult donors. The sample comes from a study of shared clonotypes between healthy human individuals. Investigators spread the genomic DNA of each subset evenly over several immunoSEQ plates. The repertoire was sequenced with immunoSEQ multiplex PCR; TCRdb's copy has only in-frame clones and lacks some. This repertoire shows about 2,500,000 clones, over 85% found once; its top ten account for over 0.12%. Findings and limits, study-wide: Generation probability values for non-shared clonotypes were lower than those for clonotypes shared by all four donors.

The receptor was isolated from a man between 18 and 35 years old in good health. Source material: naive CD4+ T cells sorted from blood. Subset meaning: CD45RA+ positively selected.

The CDR3 DNA sequence: TGTGCCAGCAGACGACTAGCGGGAGAACTCAATGAGCAGTTCTTC. Translating gives CASRRLAGELNEQFF. This rearrangement joins TRBV6-1 to TRBJ2-1; 12 nucleotides line up with TRBD2. V lost 6 bases and J lost 6; bases outside the gene matches: 6. Germline CDR1 is MNHNS and CDR2 is SASEGT. This CDR3 is built from 15 residues.